Each of the 30 T cell receptor beta chains below was sequenced from the same sample in a study of blood T cells in healthy people across ages. The second PCR ran about 6 to 12 cycles with a sample-barcoded 5' primer and J-beta primers. TCRdb fed the 5' RACE reads into MiXCR, producing one record per CDR3 protein. The profile covers fewer than 1,000,000 distinct CDR3 sequences, with under 45% appearing a single time and 15% to 25% taken by the ten largest. The sample taken for sequencing was blood. These receptors all stem from a man in his fifties or sixties in good health.

The rearrangement joins TRBV29-1 to TRBJ2-7; D perhaps matches TRBD1 (5 bases). The V gene's germline CDR1 is SQVTM and CDR2 ANQGSEA. The CDR3 is made up of 13 amino acids. Trimming took off 5 bases at V and 3 bases at J, with 14 bases between the two ends. The CDR3 reads CSVRQGQIYEQYF. The CDR3 DNA is TGCAGCGTTCGCCAGGGTCAAATCTACGAGCAGTACTTC.

The sample holds a few counts of this clonotype. The chain has TRBV12-3 or TRBV12-4 and TRBJ1-5; no firm D call. V lost 3 bases and J lost 6, with 18 bases in between. This CDR3 region has 16 residues. This chain's CDR3 is CASSFALGERSQPQHF. The CDR3 DNA reads as TGTGCCAGCAGTTTCGCGCTTGGGGAACGAAGTCAGCCCCAGCATTTT.

The table lists this clonotype with a few counts. The gene calls are TRBV28 and TRBJ2-1; 10 nucleotides line up with TRBD2. Germline CDR1 and CDR2: MDHEN and SYDVKM. Trimming cost V 6 bases and J 0 bases; bases outside gene matches: 5. The CDR3 has 16 residues. CDR3 loop: CASSSSGGVSYNEQFF. DNA of the CDR3: TGTGCCAGCAGCTCTAGCGGGGGCGTCTCCTACAATGAGCAGTTCTTC. Full variable domain (rest looked up from reference TRBV28 and TRBJ2-1): DVKVTQSSRYLVKRTGEKVFLECVQDMDHENMFWYRQDPGLGLRLIYFSYDVKMKEKGDIPEGYSVSREKKERFSLILESASTNQTSMYLCASSSSGGVSYNEQFFGPGTRLTVL.

This chain connects TRBV12-3 or TRBV12-4 to TRBJ1-2; D is ambiguous. The CDR3 totals 15 residues. With 5 bases removed from V and 2 bases from J, the gap between germline ends came to 15 bases. CDR3 sequence: CASSTAGRTNYGYTF. The CDR3 nucleotides are TGTGCCAGCAGTACCGCCGGGAGAACAAACTATGGCTACACCTTC.

The V gene is TRBV18, the J gene TRBJ2-7; 8 positions match TRBD1. The V gene end was trimmed by 3 bases and the J gene end by 2 bases; junction bases not matched to a gene: 6. The CDR3 is 15 residues long. Germline CDR1 KGHSH, CDR2 LQKENI. The CDR3 spells CASSPEQGGAYEQYF. CDR3 coding DNA: TGTGCCAGCTCACCGGAACAGGGGGGAGCCTACGAGCAGTACTTC.

The chain couples TRBV6-5 to TRBJ1-4; 10 positions agree with TRBD1. CDR3 length: 15 amino acids. Per the germline V gene, CDR1 is MNHEY and CDR2 is SVGAGI. The ends lost 8 bases at V and 4 bases at J; junction bases unmatched: 7. The CDR3 DNA sequence: TGTGCCAGCCGGGGGACAGGGGCTGGTAATGAAAAACTGTTTTTT. Its protein product is CASRGTGAGNEKLFF.

This clonotype has just a few counts. This chain links TRBV29-1 with TRBJ1-1; D is ambiguous. Germline CDR1 is SQVTM and CDR2 is ANQGSEA. Deletions cut 1 base from V and 0 bases from J, with 6 bases between. The length of the CDR3 is 13 residues. This chain's CDR3 is CSVEGRLNTEAFF. Here the CDR3 DNA reads TGCAGCGTTGAAGGTCGGCTGAACACTGAAGCTTTCTTT.

Note on this clonotype: This may come from a read error, since a much larger clone is one base off. V gene TRBV10-3 combines with J gene TRBJ1-6; TRBD1 matches at 9 bases. Trimming took 6 bases from V and 3 from J; bases not matched to a gene: 3. Germline loops: CDR1 ENHRY, CDR2 SYGVKD. The CDR3 sequence is 15 residues long. CDR3 sequence: CAIRRQGDYNSPLHF. In nucleotides, the CDR3 is TGTGCCATCAGAAGACAGGGGGACTATAATTCACCCCTCCACTTT.

The count of this clonotype is one. The chain is built from TRBV5-1 and TRBJ2-1; 12 nucleotides agree with TRBD1. Germline V lookup: CDR1 SGHRS, CDR2 YFSETQ. Trimming took 0 bases from V and 9 from J; bases not matched to a gene: 7. The CDR3 extends over 16 amino acids. The CDR3, as DNA: TGCGCCAGCAGCTTGGGTCGGGACAGGGGGCTTTTTGAGCAGTTCTTC. Its translation: CASSLGRDRGLFEQFF.

The J gene is TRBJ2-5, the V gene TRBV2; TRBD2 matches 11 bases. V was pared by 0 bases and J by 12 bases, with 12 bases of the junction left unmatched. The length of the CDR3 is 16 residues. Germline-derived CDR1 and CDR2 are SNHLY and FYNNEI. The CDR3 is CASSEALPASGGPEYF. The CDR3 DNA reads TGTGCCAGCAGTGAAGCGCTTCCCGCTAGCGGGGGGCCGGAGTACTTC.

This clonotype was seen a few times. The genes are TRBV20-1 and TRBJ1-2, with 7 bases matching TRBD1. The CDR3 runs to 14 residues. V shed 5 bases, J shed 4 bases, and the junction held 10 bases outside the gene matches. CDR1 and CDR2 from the germline V gene are DFQATT and SNEGSKA (reference sequence). In nucleotides, the CDR3 is TGCAGTGCTCCGTACGCAGGGGGGGCCTATGGCTACACCTTC. Translation gives CSAPYAGGAYGYTF.

The V and J genes are TRBV6-6 and TRBJ2-2; D gene uncertain. The CDR3 sequence is 12 residues long. The V and J ends lost 3 bases and 6 bases respectively, with 5 bases between them. CDR1 and CDR2 (germline): MNHNY, SVGAGI (reference sequence). In DNA, the CDR3 is TGTGCCAGCAGTTATCATCCCGGGGAGCTGTTTTTT. It is translated as CASSYHPGELFF.

The chain recombines TRBV9 with TRBJ1-5, with unresolved D. The germline V and J ends were trimmed by 0 bases and 2 bases, with 27 bases remaining between them. Germline CDR1 is SGDLS and CDR2 is YYNGEE. This CDR3 has 21 residues. CDR3 DNA sequence: TGTGCCAGCAGCGTAGTATTAAGGACCACACAGAGCCAAAGGCGCAATCAGCCCCAGCATTTT. Its protein is CASSVVLRTTQSQRRNQPQHF.

The chain couples TRBV7-3 to TRBJ2-1; D is possibly TRBD2 (6 bases). The V gene lost 2 bases and the J gene lost 7 bases, with 18 bases spanning the gap. The V gene's germline CDR1 is SGHTA and CDR2 FQGTGA. This CDR3 region has 16 residues. In nucleotides, the CDR3 is TGTGCCAGCAGCTTACGGGGCGGGACGGGAAGTAATGAGCAGTTCTTC. This sequence encodes CASSLRGGTGSNEQFF.

This clonotype was counted once. The chain links TRBV4-1 to TRBJ1-1; a possible D gene is TRBD1 (6 bases). Per germline, CDR1 MGHRA and CDR2 YSYEKL. V lost 4 bases, J lost 0 bases, and 21 bases lay in between. The CDR3 runs to 18 residues. The chain's CDR3 is CASSRSTPGHPMNTEAFF. In DNA form, the CDR3 reads TGCGCCAGCAGCCGAAGCACACCGGGACACCCCATGAACACTGAAGCTTTCTTT.

The sample holds a few counts of this clonotype. V gene TRBV9 combines with J gene TRBJ2-5; 9 nucleotides align to TRBD2. The length of the CDR3 is 16 residues. Germline V gene sequence: CDR1 SGDLS, CDR2 YYNGEE. V was pared by 6 bases and J by 5 bases, with 14 bases of the junction left unmatched. The CDR3 coding sequence is TGTGCCAGCATCCCTACAATAGCGGGGGCTCGGGAGACCCAGTACTTC. Translated: CASIPTIAGARETQYF.

As concerns this clonotype: A read error may produce the germline difference seen at one junction end. The chain joins TRBV5-1 to TRBJ2-1, with D possibly TRBD1 on 5 matching bases. CDR1 is SGHRS, CDR2 YFSETQ, per germline. The CDR3 totals 14 residues. Here the CDR3 DNA reads TGCGCCAGCAGCACGGAGACAGCGTATAATGAGCAGATCTTC. It encodes CASSTETAYNEQIF.

J is TRBJ2-1 and V is TRBV7-9, with 7 positions matching TRBD2. This CDR3 has 14 residues. The germline gives CDR1 SEHNR, CDR2 FQNEAQ (reference sequence). Germline trimming cut 8 bases from V and 7 bases from J; bases unmatched to any gene: 11. The CDR3 reads CASYQGGGPNEQFF. In DNA, the CDR3 is TGTGCCAGCTATCAGGGCGGGGGACCGAATGAGCAGTTCTTC.

V usage is TRBV20-1 and J usage is TRBJ2-1; D uncertain. The end of the DNA is better explained by TRBJ2-7, so the J call may be wrong. Germline V CDR1 and CDR2: DFQATT, SNEGSKA (reference sequence). This CDR3 is 13 amino acids long. CDR3 nucleotide sequence: TGCAGTGCTAGAGATTTGTTGGTCCACGAGCAGTACTTC. It yields the protein CSARDLLVHEQYF.

The rearrangement uses TRBV20-1 and TRBJ2-5; D gene uncertain. The CDR3 loop spans 13 amino acids. Deletions cut 0 bases from V and 5 bases from J, with 10 bases between. Germline CDR1 reads DFQATT; CDR2 reads SNEGSKA (reference sequence). The CDR3 coding sequence is TGCAGTGCTAGAGATCGGTGGGGTGAGACCCAGTACTTC. Encoded protein: CSARDRWGETQYF.

This clonotype came up a few times. V usage is TRBV24-1 and J usage is TRBJ2-1, with unresolved D. The CDR3 runs to 13 residues. Germline values: CDR1 KGHDR, CDR2 SFDVKD. V was trimmed by 9 bases and J by 5 bases, leaving 13 bases between them. For the CDR3, the DNA is TGTGCCACCGGAATCCTTAAGAACAATGAGCAGTTCTTC. Protein sequence: CATGILKNNEQFF.

The chain has TRBV2 and TRBJ2-4; 8 bases match TRBD2. The assigned J gene may be wrong: the sequence end matches TRBJ2-7 better. The CDR3 has 16 residues. The germline gives CDR1 SNHLY, CDR2 FYNNEI. As DNA, the CDR3 is TGTGCCAGCAGTGGCCTTTTCGGGACTAGAATAGACGAGCAGTACTTC. The encoded protein is CASSGLFGTRIDEQYF.

This clonotype was seen a single time. This could be a read error, since a much larger clone is one nucleotide away. Since the CDR3 does not end with the conserved phenylalanine or tryptophan, this likely comes from a read error. In nucleotides, the CDR3 is TGTGCCAGCAGCCCCTTAGAACAGGACAGGCCCTATGGCTACACCTTA. This gives the protein CASSPLEQDRPYGYTL. The chain has TRBV7-6 and TRBJ1-2, with 7 positions matching TRBD1. Germline CDR1 reads SGHVS; CDR2 reads FNYEAQ. V was clipped by 5 bases and J by 4 bases; unmatched bases: 13. The CDR3 is 16 amino acids.

This clonotype appeared a few times. The CDR3 region is CASSKRSRVSYNEQFF. CDR3 DNA: TGTGCCAGCAGCAAAAGGTCCAGGGTAAGCTACAATGAGCAGTTCTTC. The chain recombines TRBV14 with TRBJ2-1, with D tentatively TRBD1 (5 bases). Germline V gives CDR1 SGHDN, CDR2 FVKESK. The CDR3 extends over 16 amino acids. Trimming removed 5 bases at V and 3 bases at J, with 17 bases between.

This chain links TRBV29-1 with TRBJ2-5; no clear D. Germline CDR1 SQVTM, CDR2 ANQGSEA. Trimming removed 7 bases at V and 11 bases at J, with 20 bases between. The CDR3 extends over 12 amino acids. This chain's CDR3 is CSASPSYNEQYF. The CDR3 nucleotides read TGCAGCGCCTCCCCCTCCTACAATGAGCAGTACTTC.

V usage is TRBV2 and J usage is TRBJ2-7; TRBD2 aligns across 10 bases. Trimming took 8 bases from V and 7 from J; bases not matched to a gene: 8. CDR1 is SNHLY and CDR2 is FYNNEI in the germline V gene. CDR3 length: 13 residues. CDR3 sequence: CASDTSGDYEQYF. DNA for the CDR3: TGTGCCAGCGATACTAGCGGGGACTATGAGCAGTACTTC.

The CDR3, as DNA: TGTGCCAGCAGTTTGGGGACAGGCAACTCTGGGGCCAACGTCCTGACTTTC. It encodes CASSLGTGNSGANVLTF. This chain connects TRBV12-3 or TRBV12-4 to TRBJ2-6; 8 nucleotides line up with TRBD1. V trimming: 3 bases; J trimming: 0 bases; junction bases outside the gene matches: 4. This CDR3 is 17 amino acids long.

The J gene is TRBJ2-5, the V gene TRBV29-1, with D perhaps TRBD1 (5 bases). The CDR3 is made up of 13 amino acids. Trimming cost V 1 base and J 4 bases, with 10 bases left between them. The germline CDR1 and CDR2 sequences are SQVTM and ANQGSEA. CDR3 protein: CSVEGLGAETQYF. CDR3 DNA sequence: TGCAGCGTTGAAGGTTTAGGGGCAGAGACCCAGTACTTC.

This clonotype has only a few counts. The chain is built from TRBV4-3 and TRBJ2-7; D gene ambiguous. This CDR3 spans 14 amino acids. Germline lookup yields CDR1 LGHNA and CDR2 YSLEER. V lost 2 bases and J 4 bases, leaving 12 bases between the germline ends. CDR3 amino acids: CASSQSEKAYEQYF. CDR3 DNA sequence: TGCGCCAGCAGCCAATCAGAGAAAGCTTACGAGCAGTACTTC.

The V gene is TRBV4-3, the J gene TRBJ2-2; 8 bases line up with TRBD1. V trimming: 0 bases; J trimming: 4 bases; junction bases outside the gene matches: 10. Germline loops: CDR1 LGHNA, CDR2 YSLEER. The CDR3 consists of 18 residues. CDR3 protein: CASSQDPIGQGGTGELFF. In DNA, the CDR3 is TGCGCCAGCAGCCAAGATCCGATAGGACAGGGCGGCACCGGGGAGCTGTTTTTT.